Below are 3 T cell receptor beta chains sequenced from a single sample in a study of human T cells and chemical hapten exposure. Regarding time point: pre-sensitization, week 0. Noted treatment: therapeutic diphenylcyclopropenone sensitization with weekly scalp DPC. MiXCR, applied by TCRdb to the RACE reads, yields one record per CDR3 protein. This table has about 90,000 distinct CDR3 sequences, 8.5% to 9% appearing once. The sequencing here drew on whole blood, taken in connection with sensitization to the hapten diphenylcyclopropenone (DPC). The receptors were sampled from a man aged 40-49 years with alopecia areata. Some clones in this sample may be carry-over from other donors' samples.

This clonotype has more than one count but fewer than ten. The chain has TRBV7-2 and TRBJ1-1; D is undetermined. V gave up 4 bases and J gave up 5 bases, with 14 bases separating them. Germline lookup yields CDR1 SGHTA and CDR2 FQGNSA. CDR3 size: 14 residues. CDR3 nucleotides: TGTGCCAGCAGCTCCCGGAACGCGGGGACTGAAGCTTTCTTT. Protein: CASSSRNAGTEAFF. Full variable domain (remainder filled in from reference TRBV7-2 and TRBJ1-1): GAGVSQSPSNKVTEKGKDVELRCDPISGHTALYWYRQSLGQGLEFLIYFQGNSAPDKSGLPSDRFSAERTGGSVSTLTIQRTQQEDSAVYLCASSSRNAGTEAFFGQGTRLTVV.

This rearrangement joins TRBV6-5 to TRBJ2-2, with 8 positions matching TRBD1. The J segment lost 3 bases and the V segment lost 2 bases, leaving 11 bases of the junction unmatched. The CDR3 covers 18 residues. Germline values: CDR1 MNHEY, CDR2 SVGAGI. In nucleotides, the CDR3 is TGTGCCAGCAGTTACAGCGTGCAGTACAGGGGGTACACCGGGGAGCTGTTTTTT. Protein product: CASSYSVQYRGYTGELFF.

This clonotype was counted at least ten times. This chain links TRBV7-3 with TRBJ2-6; D not resolved. Trimming removed 0 bases at V and 2 bases at J, with 8 bases between. CDR3 size: 16 residues. The germline V gene has CDR1 SGHTA and CDR2 FQGTGA. The chain's CDR3 is CASSLTPAAGANVLTF. In DNA, the CDR3 is TGTGCCAGCAGCTTAACTCCGGCGGCTGGGGCCAACGTCCTGACTTTC.